This T cell receptor (beta chain) was observed in a study of T cells after yellow fever vaccination. Whole-study context: Some fractions had low cell numbers, and these were prepared with SMART-Seq v4 Ultra Low Input. Findings and limits, study-wide: Weaker overall, the secondary response nonetheless peaked faster (day 5 versus 15). At less than 97% for CD4 and about 88% for CD8, most primary-vaccination clones showed up again after the booster.

This clonotype has ten or more counts. Its antigen is undetermined. One entry per CDR3 protein results from TCRdb running MiXCR on the 5' RACE reads. The sample yields around 250,000 distinct CDR3 sequences, about 7.1% seen once. The receptor comes from a man aged 25-45 years who received the YFV17D yellow fever vaccine. The sample in question was CD4+ T cells sorted from PBMCs, obtained 15 days after the yellow fever booster vaccination.

This CDR3 reads CASSLSTRGDTQYF. The CDR3 coding sequence is TGTGCCAGCAGCTTATCTACAAGGGGAGATACGCAGTATTTT. This chain uses TRBV7-2 with TRBJ2-3; tentatively, D is TRBD1 (5 bases). V lost 2 bases and J 5 bases, leaving 11 bases between the germline ends. This CDR3 region has 14 residues. Germline V gene sequence: CDR1 SGHTA, CDR2 FQGNSA.